This TCR beta chain was obtained from a study of cytomegalovirus exposure and HLA in healthy donors. The ends lost 1 base at V and 5 bases at J; junction bases unmatched: 8. Per germline, CDR1 SGHRS and CDR2 YFSETQ. The CDR3 is 16 residues long. PCR used 60 Vbeta primers and 13 Jbeta primers. Sequencing was performed with immunoSEQ multiplex PCR; in TCRdb, only in-frame clones are kept and a portion is missing. The sample shows about 160,000 clones, about four fifths of them seen only once. The gene calls are TRBV5-1 and TRBJ2-5, with 10 bases aligning to TRBD1. Sequenced input: PBMCs. This sequence originates from a man aged 50-60 years in good health and CMV-seropositive. Written as DNA, the CDR3 is TGCGCCAGCAGCTTGCGCGGACAGGGGGTTATGGAGACCCAGTACTTC. Translation gives CASSLRGQGVMETQYF.